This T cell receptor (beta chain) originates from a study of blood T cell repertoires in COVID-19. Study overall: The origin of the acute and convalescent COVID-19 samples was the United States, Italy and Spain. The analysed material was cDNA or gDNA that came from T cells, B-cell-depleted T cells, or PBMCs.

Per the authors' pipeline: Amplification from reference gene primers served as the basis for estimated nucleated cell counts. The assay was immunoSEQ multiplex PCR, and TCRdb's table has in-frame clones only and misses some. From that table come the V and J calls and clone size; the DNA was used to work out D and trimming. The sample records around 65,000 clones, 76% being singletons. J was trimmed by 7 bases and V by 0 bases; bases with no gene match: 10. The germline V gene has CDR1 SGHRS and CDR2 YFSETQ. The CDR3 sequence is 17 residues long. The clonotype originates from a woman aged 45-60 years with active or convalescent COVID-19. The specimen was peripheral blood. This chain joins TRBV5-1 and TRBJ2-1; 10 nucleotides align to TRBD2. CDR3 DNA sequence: TGCGCCAGCAGCTTGGGTTCAGCGGGAGGGCCTTGGAATGAGCAGTTCTTC. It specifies CASSLGSAGGPWNEQFF. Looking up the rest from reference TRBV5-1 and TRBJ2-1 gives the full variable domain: KAGVTQTPRYLIKTRGQQVTLSCSPISGHRSVSWYQQTPGQGLQFLFEYFSETQRNKGNFPGRFSGRQFSNSRSEMNVSTLELGDSALYLCASSLGSAGGPWNEQFFGPGTRLTVL.